Listed here are 10 T cell receptor beta chains from one sample, sequenced in a study of T cells in Graves' hyperthyroidism and ophthalmopathy. Amplified TCR beta CDR3 regions derived from RNA transcripts. TCR CDR3 regions were first amplified by RT-PCR with HTBI primers. TCRdb reanalysed the multiplex PCR reads using MiXCR and keeps one entry per CDR3 protein. The sample contains 550,000 to 650,000 distinct CDR3 sequences, around 13% of which appear only once. Input material: blood. These receptors were collected from a woman aged 25 to 39 with Graves' hyperthyroidism that later progressed to Graves' ophthalmopathy.

This clonotype was recorded many times. The chain carries TRBV12-3 or TRBV12-4 and TRBJ1-4, with no clear D. The CDR3 has 12 residues. Trimming removed 5 bases at V and 8 bases at J, with 9 bases between. DNA of the CDR3: TGTGCCAGCAGTGTGATGGGAGAAAAACTGTTTTTT. Amino acids: CASSVMGEKLFF.

The CDR3 nucleotides read TGTGCCAGCAGCTTAGGAGGGAGGGGAGAAGAGCAGTACTTC. Translating it yields CASSLGGRGEEQYF. The V gene is TRBV11-2, the J gene TRBJ2-7, with 7 nucleotides matching TRBD2. The germline gives CDR1 SGHAT, CDR2 FQNNGV. J gave up 7 bases and V 1 base, and 7 bases lay outside the gene matches. CDR3 length equals 14 residues.

V gene TRBV9 combines with J gene TRBJ2-3, with 10 bases fitting TRBD2. In germline, CDR1 is SGDLS, CDR2 YYNGEE. With V trimmed by 3 bases and J by 4 bases, 8 bases remained unmatched. The CDR3 extends over 16 amino acids. This CDR3 reads CASSEQSGRAADTQYF. CDR3 nucleotide sequence: TGTGCCAGCAGCGAGCAGAGCGGGAGGGCCGCAGATACGCAGTATTTT.

This clonotype was counted ten times or more. The chain carries TRBV2 and TRBJ1-5, with 7 bases aligning to TRBD1. The CDR3 consists of 13 residues. Germline assignment: CDR1 SNHLY and CDR2 FYNNEI. V gave up 5 bases and J gave up 5 bases; unmatched junction bases: 3. CDR3 nucleotide sequence: TGTGCCAGCAGTCTGACAGGGTATCAGCCCCAGCATTTT. Residues: CASSLTGYQPQHF.

In the case of this clonotype: A single base separates this from a much larger clone, so it may be a read error. The rearrangement links TRBV27 to TRBJ2-1; 9 bases line up with TRBD1. This CDR3 is 15 amino acids long. Germline V gives CDR1 MNHEY, CDR2 SMNVEV (reference sequence). V lost 3 bases and J lost 9; bases outside the gene matches: 9. The CDR3 is CASSFPGQGGSEQFF. CDR3 DNA sequence: TGTGCCAGCAGTTTCCCGGGACAGGGAGGAAGTGAGCAGTTCTTC.

The chain uses TRBV5-5 and TRBJ1-6, with a possible D match to TRBD1 (5 bases). The CDR3 is 16 residues long. Germline loops: CDR1 SGHKS, CDR2 YYEKEE (reference sequence). The V end was cut by 0 bases, the J end by 6 bases, with 13 bases between. The CDR3 loop reads CASSLDFWDGNSPLHF. CDR3 in DNA: TGTGCCAGCAGCTTGGATTTTTGGGACGGTAATTCACCCCTCCACTTT.

This clonotype was found many times. V and J are TRBV24-1 and TRBJ2-3; D gene unclear. The V end lost 4 bases, the J end lost 4 bases, and 8 bases lay between the germline ends. This CDR3 has 13 residues. CDR1 KGHDR and CDR2 SFDVKD come from the germline V gene. The CDR3 loop reads CATSERTPDTQYF. The CDR3 DNA reads as TGTGCCACCAGTGAAAGGACCCCAGATACGCAGTATTTT.

This clonotype was seen ten or more times. The chain joins TRBV11-3 to TRBJ1-2; 12 nucleotides line up with TRBD1. The trim removed 5 bases at V and 3 bases at J, leaving 13 bases unmatched. In germline, CDR1 is SGHNT, CDR2 YENEEA. The CDR3 runs to 18 residues. Here the CDR3 DNA reads TGTGCCAGCAGCCAAACATCCGGGACAGGGGGCCTGGACTATGGCTACACCTTC. Amino acids: CASSQTSGTGGLDYGYTF.

Only a few counts were recorded for this clonotype. The V call is TRBV28, the J call TRBJ1-6, with no clear D. The CDR3 is 17 amino acids. Germline values: CDR1 MDHEN, CDR2 SYDVKM. V lost 3 bases to trimming and J lost 0 bases, with 12 bases between them. CDR3 residues: CASSLGYPSSYNSPLHF. The CDR3 coding sequence is TGTGCCAGCAGTTTGGGGTACCCCAGCTCCTATAATTCACCCCTCCACTTT.

This clonotype was recorded at least ten times. The chain is built from TRBV6-1 and TRBJ2-7; D assignment may be TRBD1 or TRBD2 (5 bases each). The CDR3 extends over 15 amino acids. Germline V gene lookup returns CDR1 MNHNS and CDR2 SASEGT. Trimming took off 6 bases at V and 3 bases at J, with 18 bases between the two ends. The CDR3 protein is CASSQAGTKGYEQYF. In nucleotides, the CDR3 is TGTGCCAGCAGCCAGGCCGGGACGAAAGGCTACGAGCAGTACTTC.